What follows are 19 T cell receptor beta chains derived from one specimen sequenced in a study of OX40 agonist ivuxolimab in advanced cancers. Only in-frame clones appear in the TCRdb table, and some are missing; sequencing was by immunoSEQ multiplex PCR. The table shows under 20,000 clones, with approximately 90% occurring only once. Here the sequenced sample was CD4+ or CD8+ T cells sorted from blood, taken in a trial of the OX40 agonist ivuxolimab. The source of these receptors is an adult with an advanced solid tumor such as melanoma, head and neck, liver or kidney cancer.

This chain connects TRBV7-9 to TRBJ2-7; weak D call: TRBD2 (6 bases). V lost 4 bases and J lost 6, with 10 bases in between. The CDR3 is made up of 12 amino acids. From germline, CDR1 is SEHNR and CDR2 FQNEAQ (reference sequence). The CDR3 DNA reads TGTGCCAGCAGCTGGAGGGTGGGCGAGCAGTACTTC. Amino acids: CASSWRVGEQYF.

The V call is TRBV7-2, the J call TRBJ2-7; 14 bases line up with TRBD2. CDR1 SGHTA and CDR2 FQGNSA come from the germline V gene. The CDR3 length is 15 residues. With 5 bases clipped from V and 4 bases from J, the junction kept 4 bases outside the gene matches. The CDR3 sequence: CASSGTSGGPYEQYF. The CDR3 DNA follows: TGTGCCAGCAGCGGGACTAGCGGGGGACCTTACGAGCAGTACTTC.

As concerns this clone: A far larger clone is a single base away, which makes a read error likely. Other DNA sequences from this sample encode an identical CDR3 as well. The chain is built from TRBV11-2 and TRBJ2-5; D is unclear. Germline V lookup: CDR1 SGHAT, CDR2 FQNNGV. V shed 2 bases and J shed 1 base, with 2 bases lying between them. CDR3 size: 12 residues. The CDR3 is CASSLIQETQYF. The DNA for the CDR3 is TGTGCCAGCAGCTTAATCCAAGAGACCCAGTACTTC.

The count of this clone is one. The CDR3, as DNA: TGTGCCAGCAGCCTACCCCATGAGCAGTTCTTC. Translating it yields CASSLPHEQFF. The chain has TRBV11-2 and TRBJ2-1; D unclear. Trimming cost V 5 bases and J 8 bases, with 7 bases left between them. CDR3 length: 11 residues. The germline V gene encodes CDR1 SGHAT and CDR2 FQNNGV.

For the CDR3, the DNA is TGTGCCATCAGTGAGAGCAGTGAGACCCAGTACTTC. Amino acids: CAISESSETQYF. J is TRBJ2-5 and V is TRBV10-3, with D unclear. V gave up 2 bases and J gave up 5 bases, with 6 bases separating them. This CDR3 has 12 residues. The germline gives CDR1 ENHRY, CDR2 SYGVKD.

This rearrangement joins TRBV27 to TRBJ2-2; TRBD2 matches 11 bases. Germline values: CDR1 MNHEY, CDR2 SMNVEV (reference sequence). Losses at the gene ends were 6 bases for V and 3 bases for J; bases not matched to a gene: 6. CDR3 length equals 16 residues. The CDR3 DNA sequence: TGTGCCAGCAGCCGAGGGACTAGCGGCCACACCGGGGAGCTGTTTTTT. It encodes CASSRGTSGHTGELFF.

This clone is medium-sized by share. V gene TRBV4-2 combines with J gene TRBJ2-1; no definite D call. Trimming shortened V by 1 base and J by 8 bases, and 6 bases separated the two germline ends. CDR1 and CDR2 from the germline V gene are LGHNA and YNFKEQ. This CDR3 contains 12 residues. The CDR3 sequence is CASSQVSDEQFF. The DNA for the CDR3 is TGTGCCAGCAGCCAAGTGAGCGATGAGCAGTTCTTC.

This chain connects TRBV11-2 to TRBJ2-3, with D perhaps being TRBD1 or TRBD2 (5 bases each). Trimming removed 3 bases from V and 2 bases from J, with 12 bases in between. The germline V gene has CDR1 SGHAT and CDR2 FQNNGV. The CDR3 has 15 residues. CDR3: CASSLLPGTTDTQYF. For the CDR3, the DNA is TGTGCCAGCAGCTTGCTGCCGGGGACCACAGATACGCAGTATTTT.

The chain links TRBV19 to TRBJ2-1; 11 bases are shared with TRBD2. The CDR3 contains 15 residues. Germline V lookup: CDR1 LNHDA, CDR2 SQIVND (reference sequence). The J segment lost 7 bases and the V segment lost 6 bases, leaving 8 bases of the junction unmatched. The CDR3 region is CASRVAGGPGNEQFF. CDR3 DNA sequence: TGTGCCAGTAGAGTAGCGGGGGGGCCGGGAAATGAGCAGTTCTTC.

This clone was detected once. The genes are TRBV5-1 and TRBJ2-7; D might be TRBD2 (6 bases). Germline CDR1 is SGHRS and CDR2 is YFSETQ. V gave up 0 bases and J gave up 2 bases, with 12 bases separating them. The CDR3 contains 15 residues. CDR3 amino acids: CASSLAASDAYEQYF. The CDR3 nucleotides read TGCGCCAGCAGCTTGGCGGCTAGCGATGCCTACGAGCAGTACTTC.

A remark on this clone: Compared with germline, one end of the junction differs, possibly owing to a read error. This chain links TRBV7-7 with TRBJ2-1, with D perhaps matching TRBD1 or TRBD2 (6 bases each). The V gene's germline CDR1 is SSHAT and CDR2 FNYEAQ (reference sequence). This CDR3 has 17 amino acids. CDR3 protein: CASSLGGAGRSYNEQFF. In nucleotides, the CDR3 is TGTGCTAGCAGCTTAGGGGGTGCGGGGCGCTCCTACAATGAGCAGTTCTTC.

The genes are TRBV4-1 and TRBJ2-7; 9 bases agree with TRBD1. Germline V gene lookup returns CDR1 MGHRA and CDR2 YSYEKL. The junction had 6 bases not matched to a gene; V was cut back by 4 bases and J by 2 bases. The CDR3 is 15 residues long. CDR3 bases: TGCGCCAGCAGCCGTCGGACAGGGGCAGCCTACGAGCAGTACTTC. Its protein product is CASSRRTGAAYEQYF.

The chain has TRBV6-6 and TRBJ2-1, with a possible D match to TRBD2 (5 bases). V was clipped by 4 bases and J by 4 bases, with 11 bases between them. Germline V gene sequence: CDR1 MNHNY, CDR2 SVGAGI (reference sequence). This CDR3 has 14 residues. The DNA of the CDR3 is TGTGCCAGCAGTTTTGCAAGGACTTACAATGAGCAGTTCTTC. It codes for CASSFARTYNEQFF.

This rearrangement joins TRBV5-1 to TRBJ1-1; 8 bases line up with TRBD1. Germline V gene sequence: CDR1 SGHRS, CDR2 YFSETQ. Trimming took 3 bases from V and 4 from J; bases not matched to a gene: 2. The CDR3 sequence is 13 residues long. CDR3: CASSYTGGTEAFF. CDR3 sequence (DNA): TGCGCCAGCAGCTATACAGGGGGCACTGAAGCTTTCTTT. Full variable domain (outside the CDR3, taken from reference TRBV5-1 and TRBJ1-1): KAGVTQTPRYLIKTRGQQVTLSCSPISGHRSVSWYQQTPGQGLQFLFEYFSETQRNKGNFPGRFSGRQFSNSRSEMNVSTLELGDSALYLCASSYTGGTEAFFGQGTRLTVV.

This clone was counted once. The J gene is TRBJ2-7, the V gene TRBV6-6; D not resolved. CDR1 MNHNY and CDR2 SVGAGI come from the germline V gene (reference sequence). The V gene lost 6 bases and the J gene lost 3 bases, with 15 bases spanning the gap. CDR3 length equals 14 residues. CDR3 region: CASSPGLGNYEQYF. DNA of the CDR3: TGTGCCAGCAGCCCTGGTTTGGGAAACTACGAGCAGTACTTC.

The chain couples TRBV29-1 to TRBJ2-1, with TRBD1 matching over 8 bases. The germline V gene encodes CDR1 SQVTM and CDR2 ANQGSEA. The CDR3 sequence is 14 residues long. V was clipped by 5 bases and J by 9 bases; unmatched bases: 12. The DNA for the CDR3 is TGCAGCGTTACTGGACAGGGTGGCCTAAGTGAGCAGTTCTTC. This translates into CSVTGQGGLSEQFF.

The chain recombines TRBV7-8 with TRBJ2-6; possible D gene TRBD2, 7 bases. The CDR3 is made up of 15 amino acids. With 7 bases removed from V and 1 base from J, the gap between germline ends came to 11 bases. Per germline, CDR1 SGHVS and CDR2 FQNEAQ. CDR3 DNA: TGTGCCAGCACAGGGGAGGGGTCTGGGGCCAACGTCCTGACTTTC. Its translation is CASTGEGSGANVLTF.

The V call is TRBV6-6, the J call TRBJ2-3; 9 bases align to TRBD2. J was trimmed by 4 bases and V by 4 bases; bases with no gene match: 3. CDR3 size: 14 residues. The germline V gene encodes CDR1 MNHNY and CDR2 SVGAGI (reference sequence). CDR3 protein: CASSLIAGADTQYF. Written as DNA, the CDR3 is TGTGCCAGCAGTTTGATAGCGGGAGCAGATACGCAGTATTTT.

This clone showed up just once. This sequence joins TRBV25-1 and TRBJ1-2; 8 bases match TRBD1. The germline V gene has CDR1 MGHDK and CDR2 SYGVNS. CDR3 size: 13 residues. V was pared by 4 bases and J by 6 bases, with 4 bases of the junction left unmatched. The CDR3 protein is CASSGTGWNGYTF. DNA of the CDR3: TGTGCCAGCAGTGGGACAGGGTGGAATGGCTACACCTTC.